Presented here are 2 T cell receptor beta chains from one specimen sequenced in a study of graft-versus-host responses after intestinal transplantation. The repertoire was sequenced with immunoSEQ multiplex PCR; TCRdb's copy has only in-frame clones and lacks some. The sample records around 110,000 clones, around 90% being singletons. These receptors have no identified antigens. The material was unstimulated CD4+ T cells sorted from spleen or lymph node cells, obtained before transplant. Every receptor here comes from a human donor who was the organ donor for an intestinal transplant.

The chain couples TRBV29-1 to TRBJ2-4, with 9 nucleotides matching TRBD1. This CDR3 region has 14 residues. Germline loops: CDR1 SQVTM, CDR2 ANQGSEA. Germline trimming cut 4 bases from V and 7 bases from J; bases unmatched to any gene: 8. In DNA form, the CDR3 reads TGCAGCGTTGGATACACAGGGGGCCACAACATTCAGTACTTC. Translation: CSVGYTGGHNIQYF.

This rearrangement joins TRBV4-1 to TRBJ2-7, with 13 bases fitting TRBD2. Germline values: CDR1 MGHRA, CDR2 YSYEKL. V gave up 5 bases and J gave up 3 bases; unmatched junction bases: 4. The CDR3 totals 15 residues. The CDR3 nucleotides are TGCGCCAGCAGCTACGGACTAGCGGGAGACTACGAGCAGTACTTC. Amino acid sequence: CASSYGLAGDYEQYF.